Shown below are 2 T cell receptor beta chains from a single sample sequenced in a study of blood T cell repertoires in COVID-19. Repertoires were generated with immunoSEQ multiplex PCR, while TCRdb's copy carries only in-frame clones and drops some. This sample yields some 200,000 clones, of which 94% are seen a single time; about 0.76% belongs to the top ten. The sample consisted of peripheral blood. These receptors originate from a man aged 30-40 years with COVID-19, enrolled during active disease.

The chain recombines TRBV6-4 with TRBJ1-1; D is unresolved. The CDR3 is 13 amino acids. V lost 2 bases, J lost 1 base, and 5 bases lay in between. Per the germline V gene, CDR1 is MRHNA and CDR2 is SNTAGT. The chain's CDR3 is CASSDTGNTEAFF. The DNA for the CDR3 is TGTGCCAGCAGTGACACGGGGAACACTGAAGCTTTCTTT.

The chain uses TRBV6-1 and TRBJ2-1, with 10 nucleotides matching TRBD2. The CDR3 loop spans 17 amino acids. The V and J ends lost 3 bases and 0 bases, in that order; junction bases with no gene match: 5. The germline gives CDR1 MNHNS, CDR2 SASEGT. The CDR3 region is CASSDASGGFSYNEQFF. Written as DNA, the CDR3 is TGTGCCAGCAGTGATGCTAGCGGGGGCTTCTCCTACAATGAGCAGTTCTTC.